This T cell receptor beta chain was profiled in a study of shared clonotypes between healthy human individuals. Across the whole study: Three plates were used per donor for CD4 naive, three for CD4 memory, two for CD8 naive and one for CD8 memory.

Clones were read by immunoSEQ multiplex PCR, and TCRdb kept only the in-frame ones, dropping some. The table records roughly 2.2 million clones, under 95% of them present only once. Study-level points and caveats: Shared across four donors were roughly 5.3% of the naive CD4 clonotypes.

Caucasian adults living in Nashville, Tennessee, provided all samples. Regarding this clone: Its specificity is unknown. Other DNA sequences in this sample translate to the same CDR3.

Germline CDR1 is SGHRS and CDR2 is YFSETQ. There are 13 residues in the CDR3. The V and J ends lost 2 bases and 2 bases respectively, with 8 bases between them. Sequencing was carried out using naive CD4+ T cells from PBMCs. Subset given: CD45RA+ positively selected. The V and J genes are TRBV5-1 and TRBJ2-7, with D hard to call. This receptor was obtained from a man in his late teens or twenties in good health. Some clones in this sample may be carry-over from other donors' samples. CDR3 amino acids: CASSFGGAYEQYF. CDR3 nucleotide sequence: TGCGCCAGCAGCTTCGGCGGAGCCTACGAGCAGTACTTC.